Reported below is one T cell receptor (beta chain). This sample was included in a study of blood T cell repertoires in COVID-19. As for the study in general: COVID-19 samples from acute and convalescent phases originated in the United States, Italy and Spain.

Clinical history reported by participants formed the basis on which cohorts were assigned. Repertoires were generated with immunoSEQ multiplex PCR, while TCRdb's copy carries only in-frame clones and drops some. The sample shows roughly 260,000 clones, around 93% of them seen only once. CDR1 and CDR2 (germline): SGHRS, YFSETQ. The CDR3 consists of 17 residues. Losses at the gene ends were 6 bases for V and 2 bases for J; bases not matched to a gene: 14. The TCR originated in a human donor in a cohort exposed to, infected with or recovered from COVID-19 (not recorded which). The donor label of this sample is uncertain. This chain links TRBV5-1 with TRBJ2-3, with TRBD1 matching over 8 bases. The sample comprised PBMCs or T cells enriched from blood (not recorded which). The CDR3 region is CASTLRPAGGHTDTQYF. The CDR3 bases are TGCGCCAGCACTTTGAGGCCCGCAGGGGGCCACACAGATACGCAGTATTTT.